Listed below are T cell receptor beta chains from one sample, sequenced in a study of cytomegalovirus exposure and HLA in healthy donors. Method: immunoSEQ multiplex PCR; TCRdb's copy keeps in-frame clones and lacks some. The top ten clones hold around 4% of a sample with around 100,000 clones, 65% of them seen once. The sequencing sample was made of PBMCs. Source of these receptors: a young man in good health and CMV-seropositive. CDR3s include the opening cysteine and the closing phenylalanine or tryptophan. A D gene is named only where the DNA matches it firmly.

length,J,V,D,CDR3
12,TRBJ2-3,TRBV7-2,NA,CASRHPGGPQYF
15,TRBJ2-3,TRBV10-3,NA,CAMSGRNSSTDTQYF
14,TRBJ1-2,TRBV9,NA,CASSADTAGGGYTF
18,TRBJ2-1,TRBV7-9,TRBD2,CASSLERLGRGGYNEQFF
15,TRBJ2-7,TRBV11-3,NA,CASSAQGPQRYEQYF
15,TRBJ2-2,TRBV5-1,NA,CASQSLLRGTGELFF
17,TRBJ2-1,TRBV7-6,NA,CASSLEGRTEPYNEQFF
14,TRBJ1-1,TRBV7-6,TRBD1,CASSLQTGGTEAFF
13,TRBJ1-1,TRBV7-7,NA,CASSLTGNTEAFF
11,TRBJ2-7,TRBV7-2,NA,CASSQGWEQYF
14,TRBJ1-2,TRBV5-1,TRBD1,CASSAPETGYGYTF
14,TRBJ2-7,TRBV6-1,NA,CAVHAGAYSYEQYF
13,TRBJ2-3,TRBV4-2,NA,CASSQGTGDTQYF
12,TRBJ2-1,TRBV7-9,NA,CASSTEYNEQFF
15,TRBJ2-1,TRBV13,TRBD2,CASSPQRGGFNGQFF
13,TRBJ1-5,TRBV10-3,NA,CAISGQGGQPQHF
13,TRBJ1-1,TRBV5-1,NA,CASSFGRTTEAFF
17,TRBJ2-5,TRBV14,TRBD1,CASSPRRDSTGLETQYF
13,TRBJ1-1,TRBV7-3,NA,CASSLASGTEAFF
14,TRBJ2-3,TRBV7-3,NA,CASSLAGVPDTQYF
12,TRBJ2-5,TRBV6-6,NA,CASSYGKETQYF
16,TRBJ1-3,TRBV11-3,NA,CASSFAGGDSGNTIYF
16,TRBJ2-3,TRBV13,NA,CASSLGLRGGSDTQYF
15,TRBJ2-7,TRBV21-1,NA,CASSKRNRVGYEQYF
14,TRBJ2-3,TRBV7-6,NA,CASSFSGQTDTQYF
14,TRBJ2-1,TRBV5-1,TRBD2,CASSLGDPGGEQFF
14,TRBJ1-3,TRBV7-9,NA,CASSLDRAGNTIYF
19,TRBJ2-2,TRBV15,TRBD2,CATSRDGVLAGGPTGELFF
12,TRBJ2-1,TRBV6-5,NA,CASSAAGRGTFF
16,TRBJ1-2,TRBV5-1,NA,CASSLGDLQSSGGYTF
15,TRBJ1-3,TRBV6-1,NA,CASSAYLAAGNTIYF
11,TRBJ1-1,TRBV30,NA,CAWSWGAEAFF
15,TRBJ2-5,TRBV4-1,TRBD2,CASSQGSREGETQYF
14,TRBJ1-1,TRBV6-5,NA,CASSYSQELTEAFF
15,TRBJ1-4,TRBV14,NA,CASSQVRQGLGKLFF
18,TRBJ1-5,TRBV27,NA,CASRNTGMLERGNQPQHF
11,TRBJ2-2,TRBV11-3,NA,CLWPNTGELFF
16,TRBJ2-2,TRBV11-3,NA,CASSVRGAVYTGELFF
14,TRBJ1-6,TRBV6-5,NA,CASSYIGGNSPLHF
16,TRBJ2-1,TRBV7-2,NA,CASSLVLGISYNEQFF
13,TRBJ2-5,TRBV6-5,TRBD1,CASRRTGQETQYF
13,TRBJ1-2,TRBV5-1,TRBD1,CASSSGQGGGYTF
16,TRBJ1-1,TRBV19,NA,CASSPRTTTMNTEAFF
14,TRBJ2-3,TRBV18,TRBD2,CASSPASGRDTQYF
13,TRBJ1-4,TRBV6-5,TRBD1,CASSGTGKEKLFF
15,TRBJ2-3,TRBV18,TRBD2,CASSPSGGLTDTQYF
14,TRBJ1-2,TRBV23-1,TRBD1,CASSPDRGRGGYTF
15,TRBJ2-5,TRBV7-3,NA,CASSLMAGQRETQYF
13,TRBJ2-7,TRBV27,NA,CASSSIDSYEQYF
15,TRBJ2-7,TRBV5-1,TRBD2,CASSLQGGVAYEQYF
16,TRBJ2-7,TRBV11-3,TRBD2,CASSSTRGRAPYEQYF
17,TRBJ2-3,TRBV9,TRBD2,CASSVGASGGAGDTQYF
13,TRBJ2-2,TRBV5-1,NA,CASSLLNTGELFF
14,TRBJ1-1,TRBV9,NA,CASSVAAGNTEAFF
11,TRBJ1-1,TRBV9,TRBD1,CASRGQGRAFF
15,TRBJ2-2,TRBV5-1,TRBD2,CASSLAGGGTGELFF
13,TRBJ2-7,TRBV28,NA,CASSRQHSYEQYF
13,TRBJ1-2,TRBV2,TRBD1,CASTRDRNYGYTF
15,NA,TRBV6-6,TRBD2,CASRTSGGLPYEQYF